The 25 T cell receptor beta chains listed next were all sequenced from one sample in a study of cytomegalovirus exposure and HLA in healthy donors. It was with 60 Vbeta and 13 Jbeta primers that the PCR ran. Libraries were prepared by immunoSEQ multiplex PCR; TCRdb keeps only in-frame clonotypes and omits some of them. The data contain under 150,000 clones, roughly 84% of them seen just once; the ten biggest clones take up about 1.8%. The sequencing sample was made of PBMCs. These receptors came from a boy aged 5-17 years in good health and CMV-seronegative.

CDR3 in amino acids: CASSYTRDRSTEAFF. CDR3 DNA sequence: TGTGCCAGCAGTTACACCCGGGACAGGAGCACTGAAGCTTTCTTT. The chain joins TRBV6-5 to TRBJ1-1, with 8 bases fitting TRBD1. Per the germline V gene, CDR1 is MNHEY and CDR2 is SVGAGI. V shed 2 bases and J 4 bases; nucleotides not matched to a gene: 6. This CDR3 region has 15 residues.

This chain links TRBV19 with TRBJ2-2, with 9 bases matching TRBD2. The CDR3 runs 15 residues. From germline, CDR1 is LNHDA and CDR2 SQIVND (reference sequence). J lost 2 bases, V lost 10 bases, and 8 bases had no gene match. CDR3 sequence (DNA): TGTGCCACCTTCGGCGGGAGGGTCAACACCGGGGAGCTGTTTTTT. Translated: CATFGGRVNTGELFF.

CDR3: CAISWTGDRNTIYF. The CDR3 DNA reads as TGTGCCATCAGCTGGACAGGGGATAGAAACACCATATATTTT. This chain joins TRBV10-3 and TRBJ1-3; 9 positions match TRBD1. The V segment lost 6 bases and the J segment 5 bases; nucleotides outside the gene matches: 5. This CDR3 is built from 14 residues. Germline lookup yields CDR1 ENHRY and CDR2 SYGVKD.

The V gene is TRBV5-4, the J gene TRBJ1-2; TRBD1 might be the D (5 bases). Germline CDR1 and CDR2: SGHNT and YYREEE (reference sequence). This CDR3 contains 14 residues. The ends were cut back, 4 bases at V and 4 bases at J, with 14 bases in the middle. CDR3 DNA: TGTGCCAGCAGCGGAAGGGGATCCCCCTATGGCTACACCTTC. Translation: CASSGRGSPYGYTF.

The rearrangement uses TRBV13 and TRBJ1-4; the D gene is possibly TRBD1 (5 bases). Germline V gene lookup returns CDR1 PRHDT and CDR2 FYEKMQ (reference sequence). The CDR3 has 16 residues. V was shortened by 5 bases and J by 5 bases, with 18 bases between the two germline ends. The chain's CDR3 is CASSQVGGMLNEKLFF. The DNA for the CDR3 is TGTGCCAGCAGCCAGGTCGGGGGTATGCTAAATGAAAAACTGTTTTTT.

The chain employs TRBV7-2 and TRBJ1-2; D gene unclear. V lost 1 base and J lost 2, with 5 bases in between. The CDR3 is made up of 13 amino acids. Germline assignment: CDR1 SGHTA and CDR2 FQGNSA. For the CDR3, the DNA is TGTGCCAGCAGCTTAGAGGAGAACTATGGCTACACCTTC. This encodes CASSLEENYGYTF.

The J gene is TRBJ1-5, the V gene TRBV9, with a weak D call TRBD1 (6 bases). V lost 3 bases, J lost 7 bases, and 14 bases lay in between. The CDR3 length is 14 residues. Germline CDR1 SGDLS, CDR2 YYNGEE. The CDR3 DNA sequence: TGTGCCAGCAGCGCAACACAGGGCGGGCAGCCCCAGCATTTT. Amino acids: CASSATQGGQPQHF.

The genes are TRBV6-1 and TRBJ1-2; TRBD1 aligns across 8 bases. V was clipped by 6 bases and J by 3 bases; unmatched bases: 3. Per germline, CDR1 MNHNS and CDR2 SASEGT. The CDR3 totals 13 residues. The CDR3 loop is CASSTGGHYGYTF. The CDR3 DNA is TGTGCCAGCAGCACAGGGGGACACTATGGCTACACCTTC.

The J gene is TRBJ1-6, the V gene TRBV19, with TRBD1 as a possible D gene (5 bases). The germline V gene encodes CDR1 LNHDA and CDR2 SQIVND (reference sequence). The CDR3 totals 14 residues. V was clipped by 3 bases and J by 7 bases, with 10 bases between them. CDR3 nucleotide sequence: TGTGCCAGTAGTATCCAGGGAGGGAATTCACCCCTCCACTTT. This gives the protein CASSIQGGNSPLHF.

This clone was detected a few times. The chain employs TRBV6-5 and TRBJ2-7, with 8 bases that match TRBD1. The length of the CDR3 is 14 residues. The V gene's germline CDR1 is MNHEY and CDR2 SVGAGI. V lost 6 bases and J lost 7; bases outside the gene matches: 11. CDR3 coding DNA: TGTGCCAGCAGACTCGGACAGGGTAGCTCGGAGCAGTACTTC. Protein: CASRLGQGSSEQYF.

CDR3 region: CASSQEQRGAYEQYF. CDR3 nucleotide sequence: TGCGCCAGCAGCCAAGAACAGCGGGGGGCCTACGAGCAGTACTTC. The V and J genes are TRBV4-3 and TRBJ2-7, with 9 bases that match TRBD2. The J segment lost 2 bases and the V segment lost 0 bases, leaving 2 bases of the junction unmatched. Germline assignment: CDR1 LGHNA and CDR2 YSLEER. This CDR3 is 15 amino acids long.

The rearrangement links TRBV7-3 to TRBJ1-2, with 7 bases matching TRBD1. The germline V gene encodes CDR1 SGHTA and CDR2 FQGTGA. The CDR3 spans 13 residues. The V gene end was trimmed by 5 bases and the J gene end by 4 bases; junction bases not matched to a gene: 4. CDR3 in DNA: TGTGCCAGCAGCCAGAACAGGGGCTATGGCTACACCTTC. Its protein is CASSQNRGYGYTF.

The chain couples TRBV5-1 to TRBJ2-5; 13 nucleotides line up with TRBD2. V trimming: 4 bases; J trimming: 4 bases; junction bases outside the gene matches: 7. Germline V lookup: CDR1 SGHRS, CDR2 YFSETQ. This CDR3 comprises 16 residues. The chain's CDR3 is CASSPETSGGRETQYF. Written as DNA, the CDR3 is TGCGCCAGCAGCCCCGAGACTAGCGGGGGGCGAGAGACCCAGTACTTC.

The chain couples TRBV27 to TRBJ2-5, with 8 positions matching TRBD1. Trimming at V came to 5 bases and at J to 5 bases, leaving 4 bases not matched to a gene. The germline gives CDR1 MNHEY, CDR2 SMNVEV (reference sequence). The CDR3 covers 13 residues. This CDR3 reads CASSPRQGETQYF. The CDR3 nucleotides are TGTGCCAGCAGTCCTAGACAGGGGGAGACCCAGTACTTC.

This chain uses TRBV25-1 with TRBJ2-1, with D tentatively TRBD2 (6 bases). V gave up 0 bases and J gave up 10 bases, with 7 bases separating them. The CDR3 spans 12 residues. Germline V gene data show CDR1 as MGHDK and CDR2 as SYGVNS. As DNA, the CDR3 is TGTGCCAGCAGTGAATATGGGGGGGAGCAGTTCTTC. It is translated as CASSEYGGEQFF. The whole variable domain, filled in from reference TRBV25-1 and TRBJ2-1, reads EADIYQTPRYLVIGTGKKITLECSQTMGHDKMYWYQQDPGMELHLIHYSYGVNSTEKGDLSSESTVSRIRTEHFPLTLESARPSHTSQYLCASSEYGGEQFFGPGTRLTVL.

This chain uses TRBV6-5 with TRBJ2-1; 8 bases align to TRBD1. The CDR3 consists of 16 residues. V lost 2 bases and J lost 9; bases outside the gene matches: 12. Germline V CDR1 and CDR2: MNHEY, SVGAGI. CDR3 sequence (DNA): TGTGCCAGCAGTTACCCCGGACAGGGTAAATTTGGTGAGCAGTTCTTC. Translated: CASSYPGQGKFGEQFF.

V gene TRBV7-2 combines with J gene TRBJ2-3; tentative D call: TRBD2 (5 bases). The CDR3 is 15 amino acids. The V gene's germline CDR1 is SGHTA and CDR2 FQGNSA. The ends were cut back, 1 base at V and 1 base at J, with 9 bases in the middle. CDR3 amino acids: CASSLGRLGTDTQYF. CDR3 bases: TGTGCCAGCAGCTTAGGGAGGTTAGGCACAGATACGCAGTATTTT.

The chain carries TRBV9 and TRBJ2-5, with D possibly TRBD2 on 7 matching bases. Germline lookup yields CDR1 SGDLS and CDR2 YYNGEE. This CDR3 is 14 amino acids long. The ends were cut back, 2 bases at V and 8 bases at J, with 16 bases in the middle. The CDR3 DNA follows: TGTGCCAGCAGCGTTCTAGCGGAGGGGGGTACCCAGTACTTC. Its protein product is CASSVLAEGGTQYF.

This chain joins TRBV5-6 and TRBJ1-2; TRBD1 aligns across 7 bases. The germline V gene has CDR1 SGHDT and CDR2 YYEEEE. V shed 0 bases and J 1 base; nucleotides not matched to a gene: 9. The CDR3 is 17 amino acids. CDR3 sequence: CASSLGQGAGDNYGYTF. The CDR3 DNA reads as TGTGCCAGCAGCTTGGGACAGGGAGCGGGGGATAACTATGGCTACACCTTC.

This sequence joins TRBV9 and TRBJ2-1; tentatively, D is TRBD2 (7 bases). CDR3 length equals 16 residues. Germline lookup yields CDR1 SGDLS and CDR2 YYNGEE. V was shortened by 0 bases and J by 1 base, with 11 bases between the two germline ends. CDR3 bases: TGTGCCAGCAGCGTAGCTGGGAGGGGGTCCTACAATGAGCAGTTCTTC. Amino acid sequence: CASSVAGRGSYNEQFF.

The chain is built from TRBV4-1 and TRBJ2-7; D gene ambiguous. The CDR3 contains 17 residues. V lost 0 bases, J lost 0 bases, and 15 bases lay in between. The germline V gene encodes CDR1 MGHRA and CDR2 YSYEKL. CDR3 sequence reads: CASSQDSAVISSYEQYF. The CDR3 nucleotides are TGCGCCAGCAGCCAAGATTCGGCGGTCATTAGCTCCTACGAGCAGTACTTC.

The chain joins TRBV9 to TRBJ2-5; possibly TRBD1 for D (7 bases). V was clipped by 4 bases and J by 1 base, with 17 bases between them. The V gene's germline CDR1 is SGDLS and CDR2 YYNGEE. This CDR3 comprises 16 residues. CDR3 sequence: CASSTYGGGFQETQYF. CDR3 DNA: TGTGCCAGCAGCACCTACGGAGGGGGCTTCCAAGAGACCCAGTACTTC.

The J gene is TRBJ2-7, the V gene TRBV27, with D possibly TRBD2 on 6 matching bases. The CDR3 contains 14 residues. The V and J ends lost 4 bases and 1 base respectively, with 11 bases between them. CDR1 MNHEY and CDR2 SMNVEV come from the germline V gene (reference sequence). The DNA for the CDR3 is TGTGCCAGCAGTTCTAGCGCAGGTTCCTACGAGCAGTACTTC. Translating it yields CASSSSAGSYEQYF.

This sequence joins TRBV6-5 and TRBJ1-2, with D perhaps TRBD1 (5 bases). The CDR3 has 15 residues. CDR1 is MNHEY and CDR2 is SVGAGI in the germline V gene. Trimming removed 5 bases from V and 2 bases from J, with 15 bases in between. CDR3 sequence reads: CASSPGFTNNYGYTF. CDR3 in DNA: TGTGCCAGCAGTCCAGGGTTTACCAACAACTATGGCTACACCTTC.

The chain combines TRBV7-2 with TRBJ2-7, with D unresolved. V was pared by 1 base and J by 2 bases, with 6 bases between. The CDR3 totals 13 residues. Looked up from germline, CDR1 is SGHTA and CDR2 is FQGNSA. CDR3 region: CASSLDLTYEQYF. The CDR3 DNA is TGTGCCAGCAGCTTAGATCTAACCTACGAGCAGTACTTC. Full variable domain (outside the CDR3, taken from reference TRBV7-2 and TRBJ2-7): GAGVSQSPSNKVTEKGKDVELRCDPISGHTALYWYRQSLGQGLEFLIYFQGNSAPDKSGLPSDRFSAERTGGSVSTLTIQRTQQEDSAVYLCASSLDLTYEQYFGPGTRLTVT.